This T cell receptor beta chain was retrieved from a study of ipilimumab plus nivolumab after autologous stem cell transplantation. In the study overall: A median of roughly 8 nivolumab and 5 ipilimumab doses were given.

Findings and limits, study-wide: Per the authors, repertoire, Treg and microbiota data justify further study.

This clone was observed a few times. The antigen is unknown. The protocol was immunoSEQ multiplex PCR, while the TCRdb copy is restricted to in-frame clones and leaves out a portion. The table includes about 84,000 clones, 65% to 85% detected once. Patients got ipilimumab 1 mg/kg beginning 14 to 28 days post-transplant. CDR3 length equals 19 residues. The germline V gene has CDR1 GTSNPN and CDR2 SVGIG (reference sequence). Trimming took 0 bases from V and 0 from J; bases not matched to a gene: 9. The chain uses TRBV30 and TRBJ2-1, with 12 bases lining up with TRBD2. The sequences come from PBMCs, collected in a trial of ipilimumab plus nivolumab as post-transplant consolidation. The sequence came from a male donor with diffuse large B-cell lymphoma. CDR3 region: CAWSVLPGLAGSSYNEQFF. The CDR3 region has the DNA TGTGCCTGGAGTGTACTTCCTGGACTAGCGGGGAGCTCCTACAATGAGCAGTTCTTC. The entire variable domain, with the rest obtained from reference TRBV30 and TRBJ2-1, is as follows: SQTIHQWPATLVQPVGSPLSLECTVEGTSNPNLYWYRQAAGRGLQLLFYSVGIGQISSEVPQNLSASRPQDRQFILSSKKLLLSDSGFYLCAWSVLPGLAGSSYNEQFFGPGTRLTVL.